This T cell receptor beta chain was observed in a study of blood T cell repertoires in COVID-19. Original data processing: Amplification from reference gene primers served as the basis for estimated nucleated cell counts. This table comes from immunoSEQ multiplex PCR, and its TCRdb copy is limited to in-frame clones, with some not included. V and J calls plus clone size are reproduced from that table; the DNA served to infer D and trimming. Of about 140,000 clones listed, roughly 85% are singletons. Germline CDR1 and CDR2: GTSNPN and SVGIG (reference sequence). Trimming pared 4 bases from V and 4 bases from J, leaving 11 bases between. This CDR3 contains 13 residues.

This receptor was obtained from a man aged 60-69 years with acute or convalescent COVID-19. The sequenced material came from peripheral blood. V gene TRBV30 combines with J gene TRBJ1-3, with D possibly matching TRBD1 (6 bases). CDR3 region: CAWTLGQGNTIYF. For the CDR3, the DNA is TGTGCCTGGACCCTCGGACAGGGAAACACCATATATTTT.